This entry lists 31 T cell receptor beta chains sequenced from one sample in a study of T cells after yellow fever vaccination. TCRdb reanalysed the 5' RACE reads using MiXCR and keeps one entry per CDR3 protein. The data show a few hundred thousand distinct CDR3 sequences, with roughly 6.1% seen just once and approximately 15% held by the top ten. This specimen consisted of PBMCs, obtained 5 days after the yellow fever booster vaccination. The receptors stem from a man aged 30 to 39 who received the YFV17D yellow fever vaccine.

This clonotype was counted only a few times. The V call is TRBV5-1, the J call TRBJ2-3; D might be TRBD1 (6 bases). The germline gives CDR1 SGHRS, CDR2 YFSETQ. Trimming left V 5 bases short and J 6 bases short, with 28 bases between. There are 18 residues in the CDR3. CDR3 region: CASSLPLFGANTGDTQYF. The DNA for the CDR3 is TGCGCCAGCAGTTTGCCGTTGTTCGGGGCTAACACAGGGGATACGCAGTATTTT.

This clonotype appeared a few times. The germline gene is not matched at one end of the junction; a read error may be the cause. The genes are TRBV6-1 and TRBJ1-1; no definite D call. This CDR3 comprises 14 residues. The germline CDR1 and CDR2 sequences are MNHNS and SASEGT. The CDR3 sequence is CASRDRHENTEAFF. CDR3 DNA: TGTGCCAGCAGGGACCGACACGAGAACACTGAAGCCTTCTTT.

This clonotype has just a few counts. The chain combines TRBV3-1 with TRBJ2-7; possibly TRBD1 or TRBD2 for D (5 bases each). Trimming stripped 8 bases from V and 4 bases from J, with 18 bases between. This CDR3 has 14 residues. The V gene's germline CDR1 is LGHDT and CDR2 YNNKEL (reference sequence). For the CDR3, the DNA is TGTGCCAGCCGCAGCCGGGACGGCCGGTACGAGCAGTACTTC. Translated: CASRSRDGRYEQYF.

This clonotype was seen only a few times. This rearrangement joins TRBV20-1 to TRBJ2-7, with TRBD2 matching 14 bases. There are 17 residues in the CDR3. The junction had 14 bases not matched to a gene; V was cut back by 6 bases and J by 4 bases. The germline CDR1 and CDR2 sequences are DFQATT and SNEGSKA (reference sequence). In DNA, the CDR3 is TGCAGTGCAAGACTAGCGGGAGGGCCTGTTTCTCCATACGAGCAGTACTTC. It is translated as CSARLAGGPVSPYEQYF.

V and J are TRBV10-3 and TRBJ2-1, with TRBD2 identical over 12 bases. After removal of 6 bases from V and 9 bases from J, the junction contained 12 bases not matched to a gene. This CDR3 is built from 16 residues. CDR1 ENHRY and CDR2 SYGVKD come from the germline V gene. The CDR3 DNA follows: TGTGCCATCAGCTATGCTAGCGGGAGGGCCGAGGGTGAGCAGTTCTTC. Translated: CAISYASGRAEGEQFF.

This clonotype was seen ten or more times. This sequence joins TRBV27 and TRBJ2-6; D is undetermined. CDR3 length: 15 residues. The V end lost 7 bases, the J end lost 4 bases, and 14 bases lay between the germline ends. Germline V lookup: CDR1 MNHEY, CDR2 SMNVEV (reference sequence). CDR3 nucleotide sequence: TGTGCCAGCATGCGACCCCTCGCCGGGGCCAACGTCCTGACTTTC. It is translated as CASMRPLAGANVLTF.

This clonotype appeared many times. The chain is built from TRBV19 and TRBJ2-1; 10 bases match TRBD2. Germline V gene sequence: CDR1 LNHDA, CDR2 SQIVND (reference sequence). V shed 10 bases, J shed 5 bases, and the junction held 2 bases outside the gene matches. There are 12 residues in the CDR3. The CDR3 DNA reads TGTGCCACAGGACTAGCGGACAATGAGCAGTTCTTC. As protein: CATGLADNEQFF.

This clonotype has at least ten counts. CDR3 in amino acids: CAISPGQGVYEQYF. CDR3 DNA: TGTGCCATCAGTCCGGGACAGGGGGTCTACGAGCAGTACTTC. V and J are TRBV10-3 and TRBJ2-7; 11 bases line up with TRBD1. Germline loops: CDR1 ENHRY, CDR2 SYGVKD. V trimming: 5 bases; J trimming: 3 bases; junction bases outside the gene matches: 3. The CDR3 is 14 residues long.

In its sample, this clonotype was seen many times. This chain connects TRBV7-9 to TRBJ2-1, with D perhaps being TRBD1 or TRBD2 (5 bases each). The CDR3 has 15 amino acids. The V end lost 1 base, the J end lost 6 bases, and 13 bases lay between the germline ends. Germline V gives CDR1 SEHNR, CDR2 FQNEAQ (reference sequence). The CDR3: CASSLEWGSGNEQFF. The CDR3 coding sequence is TGTGCCAGCAGCTTAGAATGGGGGTCCGGCAATGAGCAGTTCTTC.

The sample holds a few counts of this clonotype. The chain uses TRBV29-1 and TRBJ2-1; 8 bases are a match to TRBD2. Germline values: CDR1 SQVTM, CDR2 ANQGSEA. This CDR3 is 16 amino acids long. The V gene end was trimmed by 0 bases and the J gene end by 4 bases; junction bases not matched to a gene: 8. The CDR3 here is CSVEEGSSGRYNEQFF. CDR3 sequence (DNA): TGCAGCGTTGAAGAGGGGTCCAGCGGGAGATACAATGAGCAGTTCTTC.

Notes on this clonotype: This may be a read error: a much more frequent sequence differs by one nucleotide. This chain connects TRBV11-2 to TRBJ2-5; unclear D gene. The germline V gene has CDR1 SGHAT and CDR2 FQNNGV. The CDR3 is 18 residues long. The CDR3 DNA follows: TGTGGCAGCAGCTTAAGGTTCGGCAGGTCAATCAGTTTGGAGACCCAGTACTTC. Residues: CGSSLRFGRSISLETQYF.

This clonotype was seen only a few times. The chain employs TRBV20-1 and TRBJ2-6, with 10 bases identical to TRBD1. The V gene end was trimmed by 6 bases and the J gene end by 0 bases; junction bases not matched to a gene: 14. CDR1 and CDR2 (germline): DFQATT, SNEGSKA (reference sequence). The CDR3 has 19 residues. This CDR3 is CSALRTGGIALSGANVLTF. The CDR3, as DNA: TGCAGTGCCCTACGGACAGGGGGGATTGCTCTCTCTGGGGCCAACGTCCTGACTTTC.

Many counts were recorded for this clonotype. CDR3: CASSSTVQGSTKNIQYF. The DNA for the CDR3 is TGTGCCAGCAGCTCCACCGTACAGGGTTCTACCAAAAACATTCAGTACTTC. The genes are TRBV21-1 and TRBJ2-4; the D call of TRBD1 is as the table states it, not checked on the DNA. TRBV21-1 is assigned pseudogene status. The length of the CDR3 is 17 residues.

This clonotype has only a few counts. The chain has TRBV20-1 and TRBJ2-3; D possibly matches TRBD1 or TRBD2 (7 bases each). The V end lost 5 bases, the J end lost 10 bases, and 25 bases lay between the germline ends. CDR3 length: 15 residues. CDR1 and CDR2 (germline): DFQATT, SNEGSKA (reference sequence). The CDR3 sequence is CSALSWEGQGESQYF. The CDR3 DNA follows: TGCAGTGCTCTATCGTGGGAGGGCCAGGGGGAATCGCAGTATTTT.

This clonotype was detected only a few times. This rearrangement joins TRBV9 to TRBJ1-1; TRBD1 is a possible D gene (6 bases). V was pared by 4 bases and J by 1 base, with 20 bases between. CDR1 and CDR2 from the germline V gene are SGDLS and YYNGEE. The CDR3 is 17 amino acids. CDR3 DNA sequence: TGTGCCAGCAGCTCAAACTCAAAGAGGGGGACGAACACTGAAGCTTTCTTT. Amino acid sequence: CASSSNSKRGTNTEAFF.

The J gene is TRBJ2-3, the V gene TRBV20-1; D may be TRBD1 or TRBD2 (5 bases each). CDR1 is DFQATT and CDR2 is SNEGSKA in the germline V gene (reference sequence). Trimming pared 1 base from V and 2 bases from J, leaving 13 bases between. This CDR3 spans 15 amino acids. CDR3 protein: CSARAWDGPTDTQYF. CDR3 bases: TGCAGTGCTAGAGCTTGGGACGGCCCCACAGATACGCAGTATTTT.

CDR3 amino acids: CASSEVGEQYF. CDR3 bases: TGTGCCAGCAGTGAAGTGGGCGAGCAGTACTTC. V gene TRBV2 combines with J gene TRBJ2-7, with unresolved D. The CDR3 sequence is 11 residues long. Trimming took off 1 base at V and 6 bases at J, with 4 bases between the two ends. CDR1 is SNHLY, CDR2 FYNNEI, per germline.

This clonotype was recorded at least ten times. The chain links TRBV27 to TRBJ2-1, with D unresolved. CDR1 and CDR2 (germline): MNHEY, SMNVEV (reference sequence). V lost 2 bases to trimming and J lost 4 bases, with 15 bases between them. CDR3 length equals 16 residues. CDR3 nucleotides: TGTGCCAGCAGTTTAAGGACCAGCTACACATACAATGAGCAGTTCTTC. Its protein is CASSLRTSYTYNEQFF.

This clonotype was counted only a few times. The chain carries TRBV18 and TRBJ1-6, with D unresolved. CDR3 length equals 12 residues. Trimming stripped 4 bases from V and 11 bases from J, with 9 bases between. Germline V CDR1 and CDR2: KGHSH, LQKENI. CDR3 DNA: TGTGCCAGCTCACTAGACTTACCACCCCTCCACTTT. This codes for CASSLDLPPLHF. The full variable domain, in which reference TRBV18 and TRBJ1-6 provide the parts outside the CDR3, is NAGVMQNPRHLVRRRGQEARLRCSPMKGHSHVYWYRQLPEEGLKFMVYLQKENIIDESGMPKERFSAEFPKEGPSILRIQQVVRGDSAAYFCASSLDLPPLHFGNGTRLTVT.

This clonotype has a count of ten or more. V is TRBV5-1 and J is TRBJ2-7; 7 bases are shared with TRBD2. The V and J ends lost 4 bases and 0 bases, in that order; junction bases with no gene match: 10. This CDR3 spans 16 amino acids. The germline CDR1 and CDR2 sequences are SGHRS and YFSETQ. For the CDR3, the DNA is TGCGCCAGCAGCCTACTCCTTGGCGGGAGCTCCTACGAGCAGTACTTC. It is translated as CASSLLLGGSSYEQYF.

This clonotype was detected a few times. The chain uses TRBV18 and TRBJ2-7; perhaps TRBD1 as D (6 bases). The germline V gene has CDR1 KGHSH and CDR2 LQKENI. This CDR3 is 14 amino acids long. Trimming pared 3 bases from V and 3 bases from J, leaving 12 bases between. The CDR3 spells CASSPTTGVYEQYF. The CDR3 DNA is TGTGCCAGCTCACCGACGACAGGCGTCTACGAGCAGTACTTC.

This chain connects TRBV19 to TRBJ2-2; 7 positions match TRBD2. Germline assignment: CDR1 LNHDA and CDR2 SQIVND (reference sequence). The CDR3 is made up of 15 amino acids. Trimming removed 5 bases from V and 5 bases from J; junction bases left unmatched: 8. Here the CDR3 DNA reads TGTGCCAGTAGTTCGGACTGGGGGGGGACCGGGGAGCTGTTTTTT. Translating gives CASSSDWGGTGELFF.

This clonotype has at least ten counts. J is TRBJ2-4 and V is TRBV20-1; D not certain. CDR1 and CDR2 from the germline V gene are DFQATT and SNEGSKA (reference sequence). The CDR3 runs to 12 residues. V lost 4 bases to trimming and J lost 6 bases, with 10 bases between them. Written as DNA, the CDR3 is TGCAGTGCTAATTGGATTACAAACATTCAGTACTTC. It specifies CSANWITNIQYF.

This clonotype was detected ten times or more. V gene TRBV12-3 or TRBV12-4 combines with J gene TRBJ2-7; 8 nucleotides align to TRBD2. Trimming took 4 bases from V and 0 from J; bases not matched to a gene: 8. The CDR3 extends over 16 amino acids. The CDR3 sequence is CASSYQAGASSYEQYF. The DNA for the CDR3 is TGTGCCAGCAGTTATCAAGCGGGAGCAAGCTCCTACGAGCAGTACTTC.

In its sample, this clonotype was seen a few times. CDR3 amino acids: CATRVGGGSTGELFF. The CDR3 DNA is TGTGCCACCAGAGTCGGGGGAGGTAGCACCGGGGAGCTGTTTTTT. The V call is TRBV24-1, the J call TRBJ2-2, with D maybe TRBD2 (6 bases). The CDR3 totals 15 residues. Trimming pared 7 bases from V and 4 bases from J, leaving 15 bases between. Germline CDR1 and CDR2: KGHDR and SFDVKD.

This clonotype was found many times. V is TRBV7-2 and J is TRBJ2-5; TRBD2 matches at 8 bases. V lost 7 bases, J lost 2 bases, and 9 bases stayed unmatched. The CDR3 runs to 15 residues. Germline-derived CDR1 and CDR2 are SGHTA and FQGNSA. CDR3 amino acids: CASTLEAGGQETQYF. CDR3 bases: TGTGCCAGCACCCTGGAGGCGGGAGGACAAGAGACCCAGTACTTC.

The genes are TRBV5-4 and TRBJ1-5; D perhaps matches TRBD1 (5 bases). The V end was cut by 4 bases, the J end by 11 bases, with 19 bases between. The germline gives CDR1 SGHNT, CDR2 YYREEE (reference sequence). The CDR3 sequence is 14 residues long. For the CDR3, the DNA is TGTGCCAGCAGCATTGGAGGCGGGGGGAGGTCCCAGCATTTT. Protein: CASSIGGGGRSQHF.

The V gene is TRBV7-2, the J gene TRBJ1-2; D perhaps matches TRBD1 (5 bases). Deletions cut 4 bases from V and 5 bases from J, with 17 bases between. This CDR3 comprises 15 residues. CDR1 is SGHTA, CDR2 FQGNSA, per germline. CDR3 in amino acids: CASSSPQGGAYGYTF. The CDR3 nucleotides are TGTGCCAGCAGCTCCCCTCAGGGCGGGGCGTATGGCTACACCTTC.

This clonotype was counted only a few times. The chain joins TRBV18 to TRBJ2-4; TRBD1 agrees at 10 bases. V shed 6 bases and J 2 bases; nucleotides not matched to a gene: 4. CDR3 length equals 15 residues. Germline CDR1 reads KGHSH; CDR2 reads LQKENI. The CDR3 DNA is TGTGCCAGCTCTCCGGGACAGGGGACCAAAAACATTCAGTACTTC. Protein sequence: CASSPGQGTKNIQYF.

This clonotype was detected a few times. The CDR3 DNA sequence: TGTGCCAGCAGTTTGGGCGGAGGACCCACTGAAGCTTTCTTT. Translation: CASSLGGGPTEAFF. The chain couples TRBV12-3 or TRBV12-4 to TRBJ1-1; no firm D call. The V end lost 3 bases, the J end lost 4 bases, and 12 bases lay between the germline ends. This CDR3 is 14 amino acids long.

The chain has TRBV7-2 and TRBJ2-3; the match to TRBD2 covers 9 bases. V was clipped by 3 bases and J by 6 bases; unmatched bases: 1. The CDR3 consists of 13 residues. CDR1 and CDR2 from the germline V gene are SGHTA and FQGNSA. For the CDR3, the DNA is TGTGCCAGCAGCTTTACTAGCGGGGATACGCAGTATTTT. This translates into CASSFTSGDTQYF.